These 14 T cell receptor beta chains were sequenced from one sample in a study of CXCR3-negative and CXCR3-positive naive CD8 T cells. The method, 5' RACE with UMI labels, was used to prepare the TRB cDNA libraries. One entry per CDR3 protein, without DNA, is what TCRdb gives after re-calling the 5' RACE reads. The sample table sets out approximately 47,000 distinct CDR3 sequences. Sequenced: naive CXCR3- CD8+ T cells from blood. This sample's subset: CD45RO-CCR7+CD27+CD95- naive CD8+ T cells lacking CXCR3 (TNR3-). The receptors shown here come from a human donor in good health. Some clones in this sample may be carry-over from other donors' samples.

The chain's CDR3 is CASRPGGGTRNEQFF. The chain employs TRBV28 and TRBJ2-1; TCRdb indicates TRBD1, and absent DNA this call remains unverified. In germline, CDR1 is MDHEN, CDR2 SYDVKM. This CDR3 region has 15 residues. Looking up the rest from reference TRBV28 and TRBJ2-1 gives the full variable domain: DVKVTQSSRYLVKRTGEKVFLECVQDMDHENMFWYRQDPGLGLRLIYFSYDVKMKEKGDIPEGYSVSREKKERFSLILESASTNQTSMYLCASRPGGGTRNEQFFGPGTRLTVL.

CDR3 region: CSARGDRDFEAFF. The rearrangement uses TRBV20-1 and TRBJ1-1; no DNA is available, so the TRBD1 call from TCRdb remains unchecked. There are 13 residues in the CDR3. The V gene's germline CDR1 is DFQATT and CDR2 SNEGSKA (reference sequence).

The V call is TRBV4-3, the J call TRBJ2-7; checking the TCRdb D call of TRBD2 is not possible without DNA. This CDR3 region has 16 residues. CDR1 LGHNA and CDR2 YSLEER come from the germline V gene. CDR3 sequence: CASSQDSGTFSYEQYF.

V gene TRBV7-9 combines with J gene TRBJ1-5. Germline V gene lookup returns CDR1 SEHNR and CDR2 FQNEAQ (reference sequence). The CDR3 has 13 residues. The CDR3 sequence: CASSPDSDQPQHF.

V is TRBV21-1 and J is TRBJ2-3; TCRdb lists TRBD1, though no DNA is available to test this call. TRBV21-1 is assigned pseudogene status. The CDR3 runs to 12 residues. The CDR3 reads CASPPRPDTQYF.

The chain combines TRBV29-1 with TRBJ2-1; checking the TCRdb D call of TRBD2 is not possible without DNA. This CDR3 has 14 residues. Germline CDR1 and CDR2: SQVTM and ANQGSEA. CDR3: CSVDVAGVYNEQFF.

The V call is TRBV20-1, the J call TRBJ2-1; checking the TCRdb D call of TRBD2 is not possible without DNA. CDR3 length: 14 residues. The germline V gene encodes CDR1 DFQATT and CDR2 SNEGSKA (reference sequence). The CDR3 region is CSARMLAGEDEQFF.

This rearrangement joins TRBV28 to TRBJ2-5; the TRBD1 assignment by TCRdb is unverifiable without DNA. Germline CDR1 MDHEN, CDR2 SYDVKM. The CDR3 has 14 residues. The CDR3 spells CASSLPGGKETQYF.

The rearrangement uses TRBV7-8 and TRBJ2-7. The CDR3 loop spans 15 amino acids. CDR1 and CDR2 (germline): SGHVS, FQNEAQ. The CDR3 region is CASSFFAGITYEQYF.

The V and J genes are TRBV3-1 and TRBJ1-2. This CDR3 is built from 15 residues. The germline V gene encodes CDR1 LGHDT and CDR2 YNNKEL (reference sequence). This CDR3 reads CASSQGPGTAYGYTF.

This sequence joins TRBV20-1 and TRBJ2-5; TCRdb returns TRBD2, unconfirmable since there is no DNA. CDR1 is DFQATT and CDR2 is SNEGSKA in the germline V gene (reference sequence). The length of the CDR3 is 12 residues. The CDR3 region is CSAAEERGVTYF.

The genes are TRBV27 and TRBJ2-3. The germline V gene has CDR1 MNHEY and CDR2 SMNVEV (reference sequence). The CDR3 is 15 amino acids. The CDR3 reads CASISTSGWTDTQYF.

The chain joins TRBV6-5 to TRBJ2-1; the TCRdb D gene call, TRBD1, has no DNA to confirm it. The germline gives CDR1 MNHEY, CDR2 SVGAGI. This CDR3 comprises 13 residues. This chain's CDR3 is CASSYRTGLEQFF.

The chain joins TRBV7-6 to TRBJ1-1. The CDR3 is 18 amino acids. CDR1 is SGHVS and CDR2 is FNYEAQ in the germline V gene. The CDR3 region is CASSLDLRNLGMNTEAFF.